A single TCR beta chain is shown here with its context. What it binds is not known. This specimen comes from a study of long-term antiretroviral therapy in people with HIV. Study results and limitations: Diversity went up after ART and still fell short of transplant donor controls. It was observed that HIV repertoires exhibited narrower CDR3 length ranges than controls.

In germline, CDR1 is SGDLS, CDR2 YYNGEE. The V gene lost 1 base and the J gene lost 2 bases, with 10 bases spanning the gap. The CDR3 spans 16 residues. One or more pre-ART and two or more post-ART PBMC samples were available from each donor. Every single participant having HIV got treatment inside the United States. The assay, immunoSEQ v3.0, was run at survey level. The method was immunoSEQ multiplex PCR; TCRdb's version includes in-frame clones alone and lacks a portion of them. The table records about 25,000 clones, over 85% of them present only once. J is TRBJ1-6 and V is TRBV9; D is uncertain. The origin of this receptor is a woman in her forties with HIV. The sequencing used unsorted PBMCs, collected 7.6 years after starting antiretroviral therapy. In nucleotides, the CDR3 is TGTGCCAGCAGCGTACACAGTGGGACCTATAATTCACCCCTCCACTTT. Protein product: CASSVHSGTYNSPLHF.